A single sample gave rise to the 4 T cell receptor beta chains below, sequenced in a study of T cell repertoires in cytomegalovirus infection. Their antigens remain unidentified. TCRdb reprocessed the reads via MiXCR and lists one record per CDR3 protein. The sample has 300,000 to 400,000 distinct CDR3 sequences, 29% seen once. Sequenced material: cultured PBMCs, taken from culture after CMV antigen stimulation. The source of these receptors is a human donor in good health (CMV status not recorded). Some clones in this sample may be carry-over from other donors' samples.

The rearrangement joins TRBV7-2 to TRBJ1-5; D remains unclear. Germline V gives CDR1 SGHTA, CDR2 FQGNSA. The CDR3 is 14 residues long. V shed 6 bases and J shed 1 base, with 10 bases lying between them. CDR3: CASSYKWSNQPQHF. The CDR3 DNA sequence: TGTGCCAGCAGTTACAAGTGGAGCAATCAGCCCCAGCATTTT.

The chain combines TRBV6-2 or TRBV6-3 with TRBJ1-2, with 8 bases matching TRBD1. The V and J ends lost 6 bases and 7 bases, in that order; junction bases with no gene match: 16. CDR1 is MNHEY and CDR2 is SVGEGT in the germline V gene. The CDR3 runs 16 residues. As DNA, the CDR3 is TGTGCCAGCAGCTTCGCGGGGCAGGGGGCGAAGCGTGGCTACACCTTC. Amino acids: CASSFAGQGAKRGYTF.

This clonotype has only one observation. The V and J genes are TRBV30 and TRBJ2-2, with unresolved D. Trimming took 3 bases from V and 7 from J, leaving 12 bases between them. CDR1 and CDR2 from the germline V gene are GTSNPN and SVGIG (reference sequence). The CDR3 loop spans 13 amino acids. CDR3 bases: TGTGCCTGGAGCCGGGTTTCCAGCGGGGAGCTGTTTTTT. As protein: CAWSRVSSGELFF.

This clonotype was counted a few times. The chain combines TRBV2 with TRBJ2-7; D is perhaps TRBD1 (6 bases). CDR3 size: 12 residues. The V end lost 5 bases, the J end lost 12 bases, and 17 bases lay between the germline ends. Looked up from germline, CDR1 is SNHLY and CDR2 is FYNNEI. CDR3 protein: CASSPGTPLLYF. DNA of the CDR3: TGTGCCAGCAGTCCAGGGACACCTTTATTGTACTTC.